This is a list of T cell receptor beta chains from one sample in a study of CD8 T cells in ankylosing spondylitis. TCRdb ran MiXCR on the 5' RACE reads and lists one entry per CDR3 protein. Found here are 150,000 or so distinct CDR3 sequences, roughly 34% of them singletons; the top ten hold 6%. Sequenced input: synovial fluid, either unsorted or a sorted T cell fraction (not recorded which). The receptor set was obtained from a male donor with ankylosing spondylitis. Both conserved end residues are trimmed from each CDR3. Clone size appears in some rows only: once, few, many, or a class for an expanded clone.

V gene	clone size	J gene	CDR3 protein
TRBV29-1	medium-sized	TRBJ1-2	SVEQAPYGYT
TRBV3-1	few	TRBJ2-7	ASSQDAGTRSDEQY
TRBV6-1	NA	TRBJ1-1	ASSKGTGRMNTEAF
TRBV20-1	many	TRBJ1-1	SARENTEAF
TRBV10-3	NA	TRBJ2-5	AISESIGGETQY
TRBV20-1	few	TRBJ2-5	SARDRPSGGAVETQY
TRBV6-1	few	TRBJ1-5	ASSPGLGNQPQH
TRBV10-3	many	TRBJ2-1	AISPGLAGANEQF
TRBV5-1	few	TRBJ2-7	ASSLMTGKLGEQY
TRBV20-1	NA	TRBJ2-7	SAISQNYEQY
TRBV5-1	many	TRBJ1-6	ASSPDMTNSPLH
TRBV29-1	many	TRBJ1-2	SAGPSGRLYGYT
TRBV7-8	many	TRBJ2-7	ASSLSQGANYEQY
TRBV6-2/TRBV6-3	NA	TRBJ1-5	ASSYSRRGQPQH
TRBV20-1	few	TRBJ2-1	SAQAGTSREQF
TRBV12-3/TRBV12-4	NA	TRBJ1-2	ASSLIGVRVNGYT
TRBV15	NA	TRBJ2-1	ATSRDGQHRGLNEQF
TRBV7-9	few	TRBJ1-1	ASSLARGTNTEAF
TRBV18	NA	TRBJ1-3	ASSPGGTGSFSGNTIY
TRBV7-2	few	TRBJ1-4	ASSLNAGVRREKLF
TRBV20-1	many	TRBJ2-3	SARFLASTDTQY
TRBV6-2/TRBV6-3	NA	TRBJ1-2	ASRTTSQVEGYGYT
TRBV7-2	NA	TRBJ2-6	ASSGGVSGANVLT
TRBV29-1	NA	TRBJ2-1	SVDTGTGLYNEQF
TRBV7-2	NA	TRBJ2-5	ASSSSGMETQY
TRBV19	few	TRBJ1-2	ASSTGDGYGYT
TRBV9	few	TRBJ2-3	ASSVAGAGAPTDTQY
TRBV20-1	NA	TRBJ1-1	SVPRDRPFEAF
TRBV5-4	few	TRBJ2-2	ASSPTGGTGELF
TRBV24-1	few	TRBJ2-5	ATSGTVQETQY
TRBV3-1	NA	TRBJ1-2	ASSEQQGFGYGYT
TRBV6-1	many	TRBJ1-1	ASSRPPMNTEAF
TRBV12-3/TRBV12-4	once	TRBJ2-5	ASSPPGTPQETQY
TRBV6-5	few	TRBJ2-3	ASRTTDTQY
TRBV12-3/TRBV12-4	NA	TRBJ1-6	ASSFRDSNSPLH
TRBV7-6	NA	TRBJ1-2	ASSLSGAGHGFYGYT
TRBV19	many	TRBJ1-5	ASSMRHNSNQPQH
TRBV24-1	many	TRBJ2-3	ATSRGGDTQY
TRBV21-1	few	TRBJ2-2	ASSKGKGTGTGELF
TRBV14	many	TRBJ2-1	ASRLTSEPLDEQF
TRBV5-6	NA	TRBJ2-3	ASSLGQSTDTQY
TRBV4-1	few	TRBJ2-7	ASSQDERGGLEQY
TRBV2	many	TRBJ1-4	ASGRTGYSEKLF
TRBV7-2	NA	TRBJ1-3	ASSLRLSGNTIY
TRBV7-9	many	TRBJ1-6	ASSGPGEDNSPLH
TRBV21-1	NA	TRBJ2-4	ASSKKTSSGVLAKNIQY
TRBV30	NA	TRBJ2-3	AGISSSTDTQY
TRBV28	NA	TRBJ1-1	ASEYNTEAF
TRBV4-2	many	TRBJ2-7	ASSQAASASSYEQY
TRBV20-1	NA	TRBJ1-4	SARDGTGGEKLF
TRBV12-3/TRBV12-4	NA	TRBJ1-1	ASSLTDEAF
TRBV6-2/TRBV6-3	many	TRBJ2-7	ASSGTSGKDEQY
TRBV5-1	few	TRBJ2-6	ASKQGSPSGANVLT
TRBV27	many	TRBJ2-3	ASSSGDRRISSTDTQY
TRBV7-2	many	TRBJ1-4	ASRFGGTNEKLF